This note documents a single T cell receptor beta chain sequence. Antigen specificity is unknown. The source of the sample is a study of cytomegalovirus exposure and HLA in healthy donors. Study observations and caveats: It was approximately 150 TCR beta chains that were listed as cytomegalovirus-associated.

The V end was cut by 3 bases, the J end by 8 bases, with 19 bases between. This CDR3 comprises 15 residues. In germline, CDR1 is MNHNS, CDR2 SASEGT. It was with 60 Vbeta and 13 Jbeta primers that the PCR ran. Using immunoSEQ multiplex PCR, the repertoire was profiled, and TCRdb retains in-frame clones only, with some absent. The sample comprises tens of thousands of clones, roughly four fifths of which are singletons, and about 1.9% rests with the top ten. What was sequenced was PBMCs. The TCR originated in a man in his late teens or twenties in good health and CMV-seronegative. This rearrangement joins TRBV6-1 to TRBJ1-2, with D unclear. The CDR3 coding sequence is TGTGCCAGCAGTGACTCCCTGGAGGGTTGGGAAGGCTACACCTTC. Its translation: CASSDSLEGWEGYTF.